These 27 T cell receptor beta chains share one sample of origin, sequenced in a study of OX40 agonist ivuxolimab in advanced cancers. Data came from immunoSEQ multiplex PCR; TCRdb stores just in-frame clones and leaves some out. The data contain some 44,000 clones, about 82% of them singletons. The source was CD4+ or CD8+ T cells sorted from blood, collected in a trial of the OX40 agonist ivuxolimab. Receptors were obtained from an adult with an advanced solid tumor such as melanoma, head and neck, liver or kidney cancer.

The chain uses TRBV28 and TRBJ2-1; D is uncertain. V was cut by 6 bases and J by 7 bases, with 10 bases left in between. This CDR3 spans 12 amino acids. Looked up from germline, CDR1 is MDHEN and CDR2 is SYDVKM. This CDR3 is CASSAVVNEQFF. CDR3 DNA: TGTGCCAGCAGCGCGGTAGTAAATGAGCAGTTCTTC.

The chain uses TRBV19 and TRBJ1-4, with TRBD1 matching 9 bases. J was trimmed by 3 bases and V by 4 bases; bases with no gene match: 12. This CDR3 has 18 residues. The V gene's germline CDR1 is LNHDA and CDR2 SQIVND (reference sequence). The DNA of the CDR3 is TGTGCCAGTAGTAGGAACAGGGGGCTCGGTTCCGCTAATGAAAAACTGTTTTTT. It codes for CASSRNRGLGSANEKLFF. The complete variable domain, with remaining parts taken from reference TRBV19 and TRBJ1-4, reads DGGITQSPKYLFRKEGQNVTLSCEQNLNHDAMYWYRQDPGQGLRLIYYSQIVNDFQKGDIAEGYSVSREKKESFPLTVTSAQKNPTAFYLCASSRNRGLGSANEKLFFGSGTQLSVL.

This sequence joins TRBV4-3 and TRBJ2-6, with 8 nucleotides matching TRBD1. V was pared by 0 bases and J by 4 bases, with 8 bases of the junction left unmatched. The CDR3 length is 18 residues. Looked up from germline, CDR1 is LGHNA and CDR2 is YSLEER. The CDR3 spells CASSQERQGAYGANVLTF. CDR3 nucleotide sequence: TGCGCCAGCAGCCAAGAGCGGCAGGGGGCATACGGGGCCAACGTCCTGACTTTC.

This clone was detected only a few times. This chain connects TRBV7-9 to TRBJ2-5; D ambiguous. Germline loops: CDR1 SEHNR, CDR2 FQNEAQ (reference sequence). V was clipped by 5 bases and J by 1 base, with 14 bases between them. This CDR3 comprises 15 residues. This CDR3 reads CASSRRDRPQETQYF. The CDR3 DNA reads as TGTGCCAGCAGCCGACGTGACCGGCCCCAAGAGACCCAGTACTTC.

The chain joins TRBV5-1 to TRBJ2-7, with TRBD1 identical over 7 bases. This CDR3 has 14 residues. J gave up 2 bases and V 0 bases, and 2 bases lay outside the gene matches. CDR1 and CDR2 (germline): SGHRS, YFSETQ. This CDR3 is CASSLEGQTYEQYF. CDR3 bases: TGCGCCAGCAGCTTGGAGGGACAGACCTACGAGCAGTACTTC.

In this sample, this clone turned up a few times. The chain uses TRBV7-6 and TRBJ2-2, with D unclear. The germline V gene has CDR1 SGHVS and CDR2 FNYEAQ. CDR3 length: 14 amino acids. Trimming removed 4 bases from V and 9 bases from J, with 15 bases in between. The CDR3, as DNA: TGTGCCAGCAGCTCGGAGCCGGTCCAGCGGGAGCTGTTTTTT. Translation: CASSSEPVQRELFF.

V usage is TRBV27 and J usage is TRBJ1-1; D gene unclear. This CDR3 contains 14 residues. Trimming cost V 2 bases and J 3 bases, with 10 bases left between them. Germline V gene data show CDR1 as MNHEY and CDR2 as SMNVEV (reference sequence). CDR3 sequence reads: CASSLSGFHTEAFF. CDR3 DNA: TGTGCCAGCAGTTTAAGTGGGTTCCACACTGAAGCTTTCTTT.

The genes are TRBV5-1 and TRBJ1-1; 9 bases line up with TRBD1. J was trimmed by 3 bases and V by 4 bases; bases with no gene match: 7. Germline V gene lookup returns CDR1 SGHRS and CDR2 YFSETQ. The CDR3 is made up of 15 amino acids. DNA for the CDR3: TGCGCCAGCAGCCCCAAGGGACAGGGCGACACTGAAGCTTTCTTT. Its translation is CASSPKGQGDTEAFF.

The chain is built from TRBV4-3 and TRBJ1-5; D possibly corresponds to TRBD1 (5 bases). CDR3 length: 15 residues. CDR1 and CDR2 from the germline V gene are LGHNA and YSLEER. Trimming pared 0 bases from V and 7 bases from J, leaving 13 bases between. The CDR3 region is CASSQDWRGKQPQHF. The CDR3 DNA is TGCGCCAGCAGCCAAGATTGGAGGGGTAAACAGCCCCAGCATTTT.

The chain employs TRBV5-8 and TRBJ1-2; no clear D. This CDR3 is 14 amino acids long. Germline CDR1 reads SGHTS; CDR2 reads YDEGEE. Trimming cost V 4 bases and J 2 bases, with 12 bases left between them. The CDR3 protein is CASSPRLMNYGYTF. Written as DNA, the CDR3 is TGTGCCAGCAGCCCCCGACTTATGAACTATGGCTACACCTTC.

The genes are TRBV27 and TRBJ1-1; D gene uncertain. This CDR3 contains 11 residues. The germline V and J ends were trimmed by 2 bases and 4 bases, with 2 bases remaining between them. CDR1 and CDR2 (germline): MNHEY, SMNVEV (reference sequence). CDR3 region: CASSLGTEAFF. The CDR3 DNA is TGTGCCAGCAGTTTAGGCACTGAAGCTTTCTTT.

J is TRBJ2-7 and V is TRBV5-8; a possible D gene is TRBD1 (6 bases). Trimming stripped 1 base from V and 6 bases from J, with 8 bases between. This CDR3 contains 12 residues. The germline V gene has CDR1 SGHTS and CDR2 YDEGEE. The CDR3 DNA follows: TGTGCCAGCAGCTTGAGACAGGCCGAGCAGTACTTC. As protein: CASSLRQAEQYF.

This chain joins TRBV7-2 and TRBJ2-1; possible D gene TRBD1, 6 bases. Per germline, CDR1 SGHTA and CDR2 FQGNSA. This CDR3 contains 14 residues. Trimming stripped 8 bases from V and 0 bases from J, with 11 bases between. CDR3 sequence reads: CASLPTGSYNEQFF. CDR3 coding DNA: TGTGCCAGCCTCCCGACAGGCTCCTACAATGAGCAGTTCTTC.

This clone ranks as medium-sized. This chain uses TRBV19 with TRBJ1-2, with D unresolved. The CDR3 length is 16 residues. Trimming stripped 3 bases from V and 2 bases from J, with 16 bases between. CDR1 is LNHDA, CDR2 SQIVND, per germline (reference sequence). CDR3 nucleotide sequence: TGTGCCAGTAGTATCTATGAGGATGCCAGCAACTATGGCTACACCTTC. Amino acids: CASSIYEDASNYGYTF.

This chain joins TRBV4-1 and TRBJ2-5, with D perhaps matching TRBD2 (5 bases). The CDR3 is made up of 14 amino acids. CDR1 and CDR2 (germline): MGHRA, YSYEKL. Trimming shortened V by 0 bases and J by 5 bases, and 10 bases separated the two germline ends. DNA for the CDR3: TGCGCCAGCAGCCAAGATGACGGCGGGGAGACCCAGTACTTC. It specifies CASSQDDGGETQYF.

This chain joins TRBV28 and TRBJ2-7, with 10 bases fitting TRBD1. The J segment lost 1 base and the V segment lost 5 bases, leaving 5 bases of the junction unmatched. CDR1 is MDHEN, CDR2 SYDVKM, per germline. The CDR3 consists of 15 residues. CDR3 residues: CASSLDRGLSYEQYF. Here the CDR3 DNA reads TGTGCCAGCAGTCTCGACAGGGGGCTTTCCTACGAGCAGTACTTC.

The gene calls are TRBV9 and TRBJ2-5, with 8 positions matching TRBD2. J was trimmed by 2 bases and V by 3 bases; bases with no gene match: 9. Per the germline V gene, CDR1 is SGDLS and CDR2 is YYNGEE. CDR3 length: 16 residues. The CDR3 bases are TGTGCCAGCAGCGGGTCGGCGGGGGGCCCGCAAGAGACCCAGTACTTC. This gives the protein CASSGSAGGPQETQYF.

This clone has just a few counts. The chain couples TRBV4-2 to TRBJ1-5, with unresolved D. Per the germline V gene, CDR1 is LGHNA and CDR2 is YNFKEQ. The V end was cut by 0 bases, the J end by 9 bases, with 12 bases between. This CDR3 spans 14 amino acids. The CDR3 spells CASSQEVPGLPQHF. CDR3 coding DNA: TGTGCCAGCAGCCAAGAAGTACCCGGACTGCCCCAGCATTTT.

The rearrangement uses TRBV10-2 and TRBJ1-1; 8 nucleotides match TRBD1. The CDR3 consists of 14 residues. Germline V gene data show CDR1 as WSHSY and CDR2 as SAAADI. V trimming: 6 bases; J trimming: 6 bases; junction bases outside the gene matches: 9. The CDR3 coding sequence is TGCGCCAGCAGCATCGACAGGGGAGCATCTGAAGCTTTCTTT. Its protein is CASSIDRGASEAFF.

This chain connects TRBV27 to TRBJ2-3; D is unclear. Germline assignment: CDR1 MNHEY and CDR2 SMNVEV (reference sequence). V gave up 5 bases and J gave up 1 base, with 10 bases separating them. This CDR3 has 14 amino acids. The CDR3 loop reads CASSLTGGTDTQYF. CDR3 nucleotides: TGTGCCAGCAGTCTCACTGGGGGCACAGATACGCAGTATTTT.

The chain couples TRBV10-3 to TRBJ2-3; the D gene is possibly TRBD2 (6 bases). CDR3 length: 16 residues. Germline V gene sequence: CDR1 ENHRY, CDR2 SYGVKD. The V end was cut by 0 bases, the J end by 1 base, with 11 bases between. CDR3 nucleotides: TGTGCCATCAGTGAGTCGTGGGGGGTGGGCACAGATACGCAGTATTTT. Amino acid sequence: CAISESWGVGTDTQYF.

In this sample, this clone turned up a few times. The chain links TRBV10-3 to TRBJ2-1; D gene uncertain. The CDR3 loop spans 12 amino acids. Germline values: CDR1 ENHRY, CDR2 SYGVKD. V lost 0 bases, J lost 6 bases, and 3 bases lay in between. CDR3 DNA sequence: TGTGCCATCAGTGAGTCGATCAATGAGCAGTTCTTC. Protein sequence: CAISESINEQFF.

The DNA for the CDR3 is TGTGCCAGCAGCGAAGGGGGCGGGGGCCTTTTAGAGCAGTACTTC. It codes for CASSEGGGGLLEQYF. The chain employs TRBV9 and TRBJ2-7; D may correspond to TRBD1 or TRBD2 (7 bases each). Germline CDR1 reads SGDLS; CDR2 reads YYNGEE. Trimming left V 3 bases short and J 7 bases short, with 20 bases between. The CDR3 totals 15 residues.

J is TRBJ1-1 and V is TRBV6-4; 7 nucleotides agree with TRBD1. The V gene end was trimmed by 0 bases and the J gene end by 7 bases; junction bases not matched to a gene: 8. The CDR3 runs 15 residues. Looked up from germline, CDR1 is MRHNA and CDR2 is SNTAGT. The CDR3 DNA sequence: TGTGCCAGCAGTGACTCTGGCGAGGGGGCTGGTGAAGCTTTCTTT. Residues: CASSDSGEGAGEAFF.

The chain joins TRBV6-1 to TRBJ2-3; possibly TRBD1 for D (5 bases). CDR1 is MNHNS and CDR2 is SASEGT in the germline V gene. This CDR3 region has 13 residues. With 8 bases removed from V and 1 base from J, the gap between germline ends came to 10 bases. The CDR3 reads CASLGHRTDTQYF. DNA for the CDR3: TGTGCCAGCCTTGGACACCGCACAGATACGCAGTATTTT.

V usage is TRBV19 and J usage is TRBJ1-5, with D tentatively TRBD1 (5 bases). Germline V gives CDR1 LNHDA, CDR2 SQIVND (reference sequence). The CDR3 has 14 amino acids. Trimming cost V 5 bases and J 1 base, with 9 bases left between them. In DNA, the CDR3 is TGTGCCAGTAGTCCAAAGGGGAGCAATCAGCCCCAGCATTTT. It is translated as CASSPKGSNQPQHF.

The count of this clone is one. The CDR3 coding sequence is TGTGCCAGCAGTTTCCGGGACTCAGATACAGATACGCAGTATTTT. Translating it yields CASSFRDSDTDTQYF. The chain employs TRBV2 and TRBJ2-3; D is perhaps TRBD2 (6 bases). There are 15 residues in the CDR3. V shed 5 bases and J shed 3 bases, with 15 bases lying between them. Germline CDR1 reads SNHLY; CDR2 reads FYNNEI.